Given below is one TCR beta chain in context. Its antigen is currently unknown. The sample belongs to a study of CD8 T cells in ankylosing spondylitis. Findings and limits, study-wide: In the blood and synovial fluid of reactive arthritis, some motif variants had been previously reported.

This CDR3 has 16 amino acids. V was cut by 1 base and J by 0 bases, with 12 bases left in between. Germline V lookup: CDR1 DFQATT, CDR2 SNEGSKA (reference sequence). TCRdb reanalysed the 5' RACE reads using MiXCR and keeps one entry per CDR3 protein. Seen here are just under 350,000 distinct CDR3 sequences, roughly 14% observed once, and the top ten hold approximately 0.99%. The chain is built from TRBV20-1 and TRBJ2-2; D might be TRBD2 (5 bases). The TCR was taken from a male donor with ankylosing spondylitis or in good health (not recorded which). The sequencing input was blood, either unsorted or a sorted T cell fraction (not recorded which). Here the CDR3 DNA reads TGCAGTGCTAGAGGATTCGAGGGCGCGAACACCGGGGAGCTGTTTTTT. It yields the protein CSARGFEGANTGELFF.